Reported below is one T cell receptor (beta chain). The antigen this receptor binds is unknown. No qualities accompany the bases; no much larger clone lies one base away. The meaning of the sample's treatment or condition label: allogeneic hematopoietic cell transplantation with graft depleted of TCRalphabeta T cells and CD19 B cells. TCRalphabeta/CD19-depleted allogeneic hematopoietic cell grafts were given to the transplant recipients, all of whom were children. The data are from a study of T-cell reconstitution after alpha-beta-depleted transplantation in children (dated by TCRdb to about 2016). Context from the whole study: Using TCR repertoire profiling, the study quantitatively followed how T-cell immune reconstitution unfolded in children after TCRalphabeta/CD19-depleted allogeneic hematopoietic cell transplantation.

What the work shows at the level of the full study, not this receptor alone: In some patients, the high TCRbeta diversity seen at day 60 was put down to recipient T cells and intrathymic progenitors that had survived conditioning. Over subsequent months, a decline in hyperexpanded clone frequencies was noted, and after one year, T-cell counts and TCRbeta diversity were mostly ascribed to newly produced T cells. Apparently early alphabetaT-cell count recovery about two months after transplant reportedly relied on only several hundred rapidly expanded clones derived from non-depleted graft cells.

Preparation of the library involved PCR. Sequencing took place on an Illumina HiSeq 2500. TCR library preparation used molecular barcoding, with unique molecular identifiers applied to normalize quantification of the TCRbeta repertoire. Clones were called with MiXCR by TCRdb after fastp trimmed the public reads at Q25, and only in-frame beta chains were retained. Each CDR3 protein appears once, grouped with its most common genes and DNA. In all, the sample holds hundreds of thousands of distinct CDR3 sequences, and 16% of those were seen once. About 41% of the sample goes to the ten largest clones. The sample was PBMCs, mostly from graft donor cells, taken 360 days after TCRalphabeta/CD19-depleted stem cell transplant. The source is a male patient between 2 and 15 years old who had a stem cell transplant for acute lymphoblastic leukemia, so the T cells may come from the graft donor.

The CDR3 region reads CSVAGFVGSANEQFF. In nucleotide form, the sequence is TGCAGCGTTGCCGGATTCGTTGGGTCGGCCAATGAGCAGTTCTTC. Here the chain combines TRBV29-1 and TRBJ2-1, with an unclear D gene assignment. For CDR1 and CDR2, the germline V gene lists SQVTM and ANQGSEA. From cysteine to phenylalanine, the CDR3 is 15 amino acids long. Here the CDR3 DNA is all that survives: 45 bases in frame from base 1. V is reduced by 4 bases and J by 6 bases, leaving a spacing of 19 bases between them.